The present entry profiles one TCR beta chain with its context. The data are from a study of blood T cell repertoires in COVID-19. Across the study: Researchers got acute and convalescent COVID-19 samples from the United States, Italy and Spain. T cells, B-cell-depleted T cells, or PBMCs supplied cDNA or gDNA.

The germline V and J ends were trimmed by 2 bases and 5 bases, with 11 bases remaining between them. CDR3 size: 14 residues. Per germline, CDR1 SGHDT and CDR2 YYEEEE. As handled by the study authors: From reference gene primer amplification, estimates of nucleated cell counts were derived. The method was immunoSEQ multiplex PCR; TCRdb's version includes in-frame clones alone and lacks a portion of them. V and J calls plus clone size are reproduced from that table; the DNA served to infer D and trimming. The sample records 450,000 to 500,000 clones, approximately 83% being singletons. The sequencing sample was made of peripheral blood. The sequence was obtained from a human donor in a cohort sampled during active COVID-19. This chain uses TRBV5-6 with TRBJ1-3, with D possibly matching TRBD1 (5 bases). DNA of the CDR3: TGTGCCAGCAGCTTTGATGACAGACGAAACACCATATATTTT. Its translation: CASSFDDRRNTIYF.